This section outlines one T cell receptor beta chain sequence together with its context. The CDR3 consists of 14 residues. V lost 3 bases, J lost 4 bases, and 9 bases lay in between. The germline V gene encodes CDR1 LNHNV and CDR2 YYDKDF (reference sequence). This entry comes from a study of shared clonotypes between healthy human individuals. The data were produced by immunoSEQ multiplex PCR, yet TCRdb's version contains in-frame clones alone and is incomplete. This repertoire shows about 520,000 clones, about 96% found once; its top ten account for around 0.067%. The origin of this receptor is a woman in her twenties or thirties in good health. The J gene is TRBJ2-2, the V gene TRBV15; D remains unclear. The sequenced material came from naive CD4+ T cells sorted from blood. The subset denotes: CD45RA+ positively selected. The CDR3, as DNA: TGTGCCACCAGCAGGGGATCGGGCACCGGGGAGCTGTTTTTT. Translation: CATSRGSGTGELFF.